This T cell receptor (beta chain) was sequenced during a study of blood T cell repertoires in COVID-19 (dated by TCRdb to between 2020 and 2021). A note on the overall study: Samples from collaborators originated in the United States, Italy and Spain and spanned both the acute and convalescent phases of COVID-19. The material from the prospective study consisted of cDNA or gDNA derived from T cells, B-cell-depleted T cells, or PBMCs. Deeply sampled blood TCRbeta repertoires from subjects exposed to, actively infected with, or recovered from COVID-19 were included in the dataset. The repertoires were released in a freely available public database meant as a resource for research on the immune response to SARS-CoV-2. Samples came from the ongoing ImmuneRACE study (first 160 participants) plus 1,254 subjects from 6 global collaborators. The sample metadata nearly always contained a de-identified subject ID, COVID-19 status, age in years and sex. Where available, HLA class I and class II types were obtained from metadata supplied by the sample provider rather than from assay-based typing.

Each collaborating institution followed its own protocols to collect whole blood in K2EDTA tubes. For TCRbeta analysis, collaborators shipped samples in one of three forms: frozen whole blood, isolated PBMCs, or DNA extracted from either of those sample types. TCRbeta CDR3 regions were amplified from genomic DNA using the immunoSEQ Assay, a bias-controlled multiplex PCR. For the original study's pipeline: Within the assay, amplification of reference gene primers was used to estimate how many nucleated cells each sample contained. To quantify the absolute abundance of each unique TCRbeta CDR3 rearrangement, sequence reads were collapsed and filtered. For each sample, productive Simpson clonality was calculated as the square root of Simpson's diversity index across productive rearrangements. TCRdb limited this immuneACCESS table to in-frame rearrangements with V and J called. A share of clones is missing; checked studies link under half to unresolved V genes, and the rest is unexplained. V, J and clone size reflect that table, while D and trimming were determined from the DNA. In all, the sample holds 120,000 or so clones, and 77% of those were seen once. The top ten clones comprise 6.5% to 9.5% of the sample.

Summary of the overall study and its limitations: Clinical and demographic metadata were provided uncurated, with the amount varying by source and participant.

For this clone: Its target antigen remains unknown. Within one base of it there is no much larger clone, and no base qualities were kept.

Source material: peripheral blood. This sequence originates from a human donor in a cohort sampled during active COVID-19.

The CDR3 amino acid sequence is: CASSEIRGPGEKLFF. The sequenced DNA is TGTGCCAGCAGTGAGATCAGGGGGCCGGGTGAAAAACTGTTTTTT. The sequence joins TRBV6-1 to TRBJ1-4; 8 bases in the middle match TRBD1. The germline V gene provides CDR1 MNHNS and CDR2 SASEGT. V loses 3 bases at its end and J loses 7 bases; junction bases beyond the gene matches: 7. The CDR3, cysteine through phenylalanine, is 15 amino acids long. Of all the DNA, just the CDR3 is kept, 45 bases in frame from base 1.